The 26 T cell receptor beta chains below were found in one sample sequenced in a study of blood T cell repertoires in COVID-19. Profiling relied on immunoSEQ multiplex PCR, and the TCRdb table lists in-frame clones only, not all of them. The repertoire holds about 130,000 clones, with 70% to 85% as singletons. Sequenced: peripheral blood. These receptor sequences come from a woman in her forties or fifties with acute or convalescent COVID-19.

The chain uses TRBV15 and TRBJ2-7; TRBD1 is a possible D gene (5 bases). Germline V gives CDR1 LNHNV, CDR2 YYDKDF (reference sequence). The CDR3 loop spans 16 amino acids. Trimming removed 4 bases from V and 2 bases from J, with 18 bases in between. CDR3 nucleotides: TGTGCCACCAGCACCTCTAGACAAGGGGCCACCTACGAGCAGTACTTC. This translates into CATSTSRQGATYEQYF.

The V gene is TRBV5-4, the J gene TRBJ1-1; 8 bases align to TRBD1. Trimming removed 5 bases from V and 1 base from J; junction bases left unmatched: 4. The CDR3 contains 14 residues. Per the germline V gene, CDR1 is SGHNT and CDR2 is YYREEE (reference sequence). CDR3 in amino acids: CASSFQGANTEAFF. Written as DNA, the CDR3 is TGTGCCAGCAGTTTTCAGGGGGCGAACACTGAAGCTTTCTTT.

The J gene is TRBJ1-6, the V gene TRBV2; D perhaps matches TRBD1 (5 bases). The ends were cut back, 6 bases at V and 4 bases at J, with 10 bases in the middle. Germline V gives CDR1 SNHLY, CDR2 FYNNEI. CDR3 length equals 14 residues. DNA of the CDR3: TGTGCCAGCAGGTTGCGACAGTATAATTCACCCCTCCACTTT. This codes for CASRLRQYNSPLHF.

The chain couples TRBV19 to TRBJ1-3; tentatively, D is TRBD1 (5 bases). V lost 3 bases and J 1 base, leaving 10 bases between the germline ends. The CDR3 spans 15 residues. The V gene's germline CDR1 is LNHDA and CDR2 SQIVND (reference sequence). The CDR3 here is CASSIDSLSGNTIYF. The CDR3 nucleotides read TGTGCCAGTAGTATCGACAGTCTTTCTGGAAACACCATATATTTT.

The sample holds one count of this clone. Germline is not matched at one junction end, which may reflect a read error. The rearrangement links TRBV9 to TRBJ1-1, with TRBD1 identical over 7 bases. CDR3 size: 15 residues. Germline CDR1 reads SGDLS; CDR2 reads YYNGEE. The CDR3, as DNA: TGTGCCAGCAACGTAGGAGGACAGGACAACACTGAAGCTTTCTTT. This sequence encodes CASNVGGQDNTEAFF.

V and J are TRBV15 and TRBJ1-2; D remains unclear. CDR3 length equals 15 residues. Germline V gene lookup returns CDR1 LNHNV and CDR2 YYDKDF (reference sequence). V lost 0 bases to trimming and J lost 4 bases, with 12 bases between them. CDR3 in DNA: TGTGCCACCAGCAGAGATCTTGAGGGCGGCTATGGCTACACCTTC. Translating it yields CATSRDLEGGYGYTF.

V usage is TRBV5-1 and J usage is TRBJ1-1; D is perhaps TRBD1 (5 bases). The CDR3 spans 14 residues. From germline, CDR1 is SGHRS and CDR2 YFSETQ. V lost 6 bases and J lost 3, with 15 bases in between. The CDR3 loop reads CASTYIGDYTEAFF. The CDR3 nucleotides are TGCGCCAGCACCTACATAGGGGATTACACTGAAGCTTTCTTT.

The genes are TRBV27 and TRBJ1-2; 7 positions match TRBD1. This CDR3 region has 15 residues. Germline loops: CDR1 MNHEY, CDR2 SMNVEV (reference sequence). With V trimmed by 2 bases and J by 3 bases, 6 bases remained unmatched. CDR3 sequence (DNA): TGTGCCAGCAGTTTAGCCCGGACAGGTGACTATGGCTACACCTTC. Protein: CASSLARTGDYGYTF.

The rearrangement uses TRBV5-3 and TRBJ1-5; D possibly corresponds to TRBD1 (5 bases). TRBV5-3 is filed as an ORF, its function uncertain. V was shortened by 4 bases and J by 9 bases, with 20 bases between the two germline ends. The CDR3 runs 15 residues. The CDR3 bases are TGTGCCAGAAGCCCTATATCAGGGAGAGCGGGGCCCCAGCATTTT. It is translated as CARSPISGRAGPQHF.

This chain uses TRBV9 with TRBJ1-4; possibly TRBD1 for D (6 bases). CDR1 is SGDLS and CDR2 is YYNGEE in the germline V gene. The CDR3 is 15 amino acids. V was trimmed by 4 bases and J by 4 bases, leaving 14 bases between them. The CDR3 DNA follows: TGTGCCAGCAGCACAAACGCAGGGGATAATGAAAAACTGTTTTTT. Translation: CASSTNAGDNEKLFF.

This clone occurred once. The chain has TRBV10-2 and TRBJ1-5; 7 bases map to TRBD1. V trimming: 5 bases; J trimming: 3 bases; junction bases outside the gene matches: 7. CDR1 is WSHSY and CDR2 is SAAADI in the germline V gene. CDR3 length: 15 amino acids. The CDR3 is CASSRLGQVNQPQHF. DNA for the CDR3: TGCGCCAGCAGTAGACTAGGACAGGTCAATCAGCCCCAGCATTTT.

Details on this clone: Within the sample, other DNA sequences also encode this same CDR3. The chain carries TRBV9 and TRBJ2-2; 8 nucleotides match TRBD1. V shed 4 bases and J 7 bases; nucleotides not matched to a gene: 6. Germline V gene sequence: CDR1 SGDLS, CDR2 YYNGEE. The CDR3 loop spans 14 amino acids. CDR3 residues: CASSPRTGNGELFF. The CDR3 DNA follows: TGTGCCAGCAGCCCACGGACAGGGAACGGGGAGCTGTTTTTT.

CDR3 sequence reads: CATSTPPGGRNEKLFF. CDR3 bases: TGTGCCACCAGCACCCCCCCGGGGGGGCGGAATGAAAAACTGTTTTTT. This chain joins TRBV15 and TRBJ1-4; maybe TRBD1 (6 bases). The germline V and J ends were trimmed by 4 bases and 5 bases, with 17 bases remaining between them. The CDR3 consists of 16 residues. Germline V lookup: CDR1 LNHNV, CDR2 YYDKDF (reference sequence).

The chain joins TRBV5-1 to TRBJ2-4, with D perhaps TRBD1 (6 bases). Trimming left V 0 bases short and J 2 bases short, with 6 bases between. The CDR3 runs to 14 residues. Germline-derived CDR1 and CDR2 are SGHRS and YFSETQ. This chain's CDR3 is CASSLGGPKNIQYF. CDR3 nucleotides: TGCGCCAGCAGCTTGGGGGGGCCCAAAAACATTCAGTACTTC. Together with reference TRBV5-1 and TRBJ2-4, the CDR3 gives the full variable domain: KAGVTQTPRYLIKTRGQQVTLSCSPISGHRSVSWYQQTPGQGLQFLFEYFSETQRNKGNFPGRFSGRQFSNSRSEMNVSTLELGDSALYLCASSLGGPKNIQYFGAGTRLSVL.

V usage is TRBV6-5 and J usage is TRBJ1-2; 8 positions agree with TRBD1. Germline V gene sequence: CDR1 MNHEY, CDR2 SVGAGI. The CDR3 runs 12 residues. V trimming: 7 bases; J trimming: 6 bases; junction bases outside the gene matches: 4. The CDR3 loop is CASTRTGNGYTF. The CDR3 DNA follows: TGTGCCAGCACCAGGACAGGGAATGGCTACACCTTC.

The J gene is TRBJ2-3, the V gene TRBV9; D is perhaps TRBD1 (5 bases). V was trimmed by 0 bases and J by 5 bases, leaving 10 bases between them. Germline V gene data show CDR1 as SGDLS and CDR2 as YYNGEE. This CDR3 contains 14 residues. The CDR3 nucleotides read TGTGCCAGCAGCGTAGACTCAAGGGGAGATACGCAGTATTTT. This translates into CASSVDSRGDTQYF.

This clone was observed a few times. This chain uses TRBV29-1 with TRBJ1-4; D is unclear. Germline lookup yields CDR1 SQVTM and CDR2 ANQGSEA. This CDR3 spans 13 amino acids. Here the CDR3 reads CAVNGATNEKLFF. The CDR3 nucleotides are TGCGCCGTCAACGGGGCAACTAATGAAAAACTGTTTTTT.

The table lists this clone with a count of one. The chain is built from TRBV6-5 and TRBJ1-1; 9 nucleotides line up with TRBD1. The germline gives CDR1 MNHEY, CDR2 SVGAGI. The CDR3 consists of 16 residues. J gave up 4 bases and V 2 bases, and 8 bases lay outside the gene matches. The DNA of the CDR3 is TGTGCCAGCAGTTACCCGTCACAGGGGGCGAGCACTGAAGCTTTCTTT. This encodes CASSYPSQGASTEAFF.

This clone was seen just once. V gene TRBV18 combines with J gene TRBJ2-7; 9 bases fit TRBD1. The CDR3 sequence is 15 residues long. CDR1 is KGHSH, CDR2 LQKENI, per germline. V shed 6 bases and J 1 base; nucleotides not matched to a gene: 7. The chain's CDR3 is CASSPGQGISYEQYF. Written as DNA, the CDR3 is TGTGCCAGCTCGCCGGGACAGGGAATTTCCTACGAGCAGTACTTC.

This clone was seen a single time. V gene TRBV28 combines with J gene TRBJ1-6, with 8 bases fitting TRBD1. J was trimmed by 7 bases and V by 6 bases; bases with no gene match: 11. In germline, CDR1 is MDHEN, CDR2 SYDVKM. The CDR3 sequence is 16 residues long. This CDR3 is CASRLMQGAGNSPLHF. The DNA of the CDR3 is TGTGCCAGCAGACTGATGCAGGGGGCAGGGAATTCACCCCTCCACTTT.

V gene TRBV25-1 combines with J gene TRBJ1-2; possible D gene TRBD1, 5 bases. The germline V gene has CDR1 MGHDK and CDR2 SYGVNS. This CDR3 is built from 14 residues. Trimming left V 5 bases short and J 2 bases short, with 12 bases between. CDR3 sequence (DNA): TGTGCCAGCAGTCAGGAACGGGGGAACTATGGCTACACCTTC. Its protein product is CASSQERGNYGYTF.

This clone was counted once. The chain has TRBV18 and TRBJ2-3; 9 bases are a match to TRBD1. V dropped 6 bases and J dropped 5; count of bases not matched to a gene: 15. The CDR3 has 17 residues. Per germline, CDR1 KGHSH and CDR2 LQKENI. The CDR3 here is CASSERGLGQGRDTQYF. CDR3 nucleotide sequence: TGTGCCAGCTCCGAAAGAGGACTGGGACAGGGTCGAGATACGCAGTATTTT. The full variable domain, rest sourced from reference TRBV18 and TRBJ2-3, is NAGVMQNPRHLVRRRGQEARLRCSPMKGHSHVYWYRQLPEEGLKFMVYLQKENIIDESGMPKERFSAEFPKEGPSILRIQQVVRGDSAAYFCASSERGLGQGRDTQYFGPGTRLTVL.

In its sample, this clone was seen a few times. The genes are TRBV10-3 and TRBJ2-3; 7 bases map to TRBD2. Germline lookup yields CDR1 ENHRY and CDR2 SYGVKD. The CDR3 is 13 amino acids. With 8 bases clipped from V and 1 base from J, the junction kept 3 bases outside the gene matches. CDR3 amino acids: CAIERGGTDTQYF. CDR3 bases: TGTGCCATCGAACGGGGGGGCACAGATACGCAGTATTTT.

CDR3 sequence (DNA): TGCAGCGTTGAAAAGCCGCACCGAGGGTACTATGGCTACACCTTC. Amino acid sequence: CSVEKPHRGYYGYTF. This sequence joins TRBV29-1 and TRBJ1-2; D not resolved. V lost 2 bases to trimming and J lost 3 bases, with 16 bases between them. The CDR3 consists of 15 residues. CDR1 and CDR2 (germline): SQVTM, ANQGSEA.

This clone was seen a handful of times. The rearrangement joins TRBV6-4 to TRBJ2-6; D perhaps matches TRBD1 (6 bases). The CDR3 extends over 15 amino acids. Trimming stripped 3 bases from V and 1 base from J, with 7 bases between. The V gene's germline CDR1 is MRHNA and CDR2 SNTAGT. CDR3 coding DNA: TGTGCCAGCAGTGAACAGGGATCTGGGGCCAACGTCCTGACTTTC. Translating gives CASSEQGSGANVLTF.

The DNA for the CDR3 is TGCGCCAGCAGCTTGAGAGCAGGGGGCAATTCACCCCTCCACTTT. This encodes CASSLRAGGNSPLHF. This chain links TRBV5-1 with TRBJ1-6; 8 positions agree with TRBD1. V gave up 1 base and J gave up 7 bases; unmatched junction bases: 4. Per the germline V gene, CDR1 is SGHRS and CDR2 is YFSETQ. The CDR3 length is 15 residues.